Listed here are 18 T cell receptor beta chains from one sample, sequenced in a study of CD8+ T cells in alopecia areata. Reverse transcribed after extraction, RNA yielded cDNA as the sequencing template. The protocol was immunoSEQ multiplex PCR, while the TCRdb copy is restricted to in-frame clones and leaves out a portion. This sample has 150,000 to 200,000 clones, with just over 65% found just once. Sequences were derived from CD8+ T cells sorted from blood, sampled at week 0. Receptors originate from a human donor with alopecia areata.

V is TRBV15 and J is TRBJ1-1, with 10 bases fitting TRBD1. The CDR3 has 15 residues. V dropped 8 bases and J dropped 1; count of bases not matched to a gene: 7. Germline-derived CDR1 and CDR2 are LNHNV and YYDKDF (reference sequence). CDR3 nucleotides: TGTGCCACCTCCATTGACAGGGGGCAGAACACTGAAGCTTTCTTT. Translated: CATSIDRGQNTEAFF.

The CDR3 loop is CASSDDSTDTQYF. Here the CDR3 DNA reads TGTGCCAGCAGCGACGACAGCACAGATACGCAGTATTTT. The chain combines TRBV11-2 with TRBJ2-3; no clear D. Per germline, CDR1 SGHAT and CDR2 FQNNGV. V lost 5 bases and J 0 bases, leaving 6 bases between the germline ends. This CDR3 comprises 13 residues.

The chain uses TRBV5-1 and TRBJ1-5; D not resolved. Germline assignment: CDR1 SGHRS and CDR2 YFSETQ. The CDR3 covers 13 residues. V was shortened by 0 bases and J by 7 bases, with 8 bases between the two germline ends. The CDR3 here is CASSLAPEQPQHF. CDR3 bases: TGCGCCAGCAGCTTGGCACCTGAACAGCCCCAGCATTTT.

This clone was seen a few times. The chain recombines TRBV27 with TRBJ1-2, with 9 bases matching TRBD1. The trim removed 4 bases at V and 6 bases at J, leaving 6 bases unmatched. This CDR3 spans 14 amino acids. Germline V gives CDR1 MNHEY, CDR2 SMNVEV (reference sequence). The CDR3 nucleotides are TGTGCCAGCAGTTCGCTGACAGGGGGGGATGGCTACACCTTC. It yields the protein CASSSLTGGDGYTF.

The rearrangement joins TRBV19 to TRBJ2-7, with D perhaps TRBD2 (6 bases). The germline V gene has CDR1 LNHDA and CDR2 SQIVND (reference sequence). The V gene lost 3 bases and the J gene lost 1 base, with 10 bases spanning the gap. The CDR3 runs to 14 residues. CDR3 residues: CASSIKEGSYEQYF. CDR3 DNA: TGTGCCAGTAGTATTAAGGAGGGTTCCTACGAGCAGTACTTC.

The chain links TRBV27 to TRBJ1-6, with D perhaps TRBD1 (5 bases). The CDR3 is 15 amino acids. CDR1 is MNHEY, CDR2 SMNVEV, per germline (reference sequence). V was clipped by 5 bases and J by 9 bases, with 17 bases between them. CDR3 sequence (DNA): TGTGCCAGCAGTCAAAACACAGGACGGGGTTCACCCCTCCACTTT. Translated, it gives CASSQNTGRGSPLHF.

The V call is TRBV13, the J call TRBJ2-7; 9 bases are a match to TRBD1. This CDR3 is built from 15 residues. V dropped 5 bases and J dropped 0; count of bases not matched to a gene: 5. Germline CDR1 is PRHDT and CDR2 is FYEKMQ (reference sequence). CDR3 coding DNA: TGTGCCAGCAGCCCCGGACAGGGGTTCTCCTACGAGCAGTACTTC. Its translation: CASSPGQGFSYEQYF.

This chain connects TRBV5-6 to TRBJ2-7, with 11 bases identical to TRBD1. Germline V lookup: CDR1 SGHDT, CDR2 YYEEEE. V lost 0 bases and J lost 9; bases outside the gene matches: 2. This CDR3 has 13 amino acids. DNA of the CDR3: TGTGCCAGCAGCTTGGGGACAGGGGGCATGCAGTACTTC. The encoded protein is CASSLGTGGMQYF.

Here the CDR3 reads CAWGNSPLHF. CDR3 nucleotides: TGTGCCTGGGGTAATTCACCCCTCCACTTT. V usage is TRBV30 and J usage is TRBJ1-6; D gene uncertain. Germline-derived CDR1 and CDR2 are GTSNPN and SVGIG (reference sequence). The CDR3 runs 10 residues. Trimming removed 5 bases at V and 6 bases at J, with 2 bases between.

The CDR3 coding sequence is TGCAGCGTCGACTCAGGGGCGGCCGGGGAGCTGTTTTTT. It is translated as CSVDSGAAGELFF. V is TRBV29-1 and J is TRBJ2-2; tentatively, D is TRBD1 (6 bases). The length of the CDR3 is 13 residues. Germline loops: CDR1 SQVTM, CDR2 ANQGSEA. Trimming took 6 bases from V and 6 from J, leaving 14 bases between them.

The V call is TRBV11-2, the J call TRBJ2-7, with 7 bases aligning to TRBD1. The germline CDR1 and CDR2 sequences are SGHAT and FQNNGV. J gave up 0 bases and V 5 bases, and 10 bases lay outside the gene matches. The CDR3 is 16 residues long. CDR3 DNA: TGTGCCAGCAGCGCCGCCTTGACAGGGCTCTCCTACGAGCAGTACTTC. It codes for CASSAALTGLSYEQYF.

The chain links TRBV5-1 to TRBJ2-3, with D unresolved. Trimming shortened V by 5 bases and J by 4 bases, and 5 bases separated the two germline ends. This CDR3 is built from 11 residues. The V gene's germline CDR1 is SGHRS and CDR2 YFSETQ. Written as DNA, the CDR3 is TGCGCCAGCAGTGGATCAGATACGCAGTATTTT. Encoded protein: CASSGSDTQYF.

The chain is built from TRBV4-2 and TRBJ1-2, with D unresolved. CDR3 size: 16 residues. Germline V CDR1 and CDR2: LGHNA, YNFKEQ. V lost 0 bases to trimming and J lost 2 bases, with 13 bases between them. The CDR3 nucleotides read TGTGCCAGCAGCCAAGATCGAGTGGACGGAAACTATGGCTACACCTTC. As protein: CASSQDRVDGNYGYTF.

This clone has a single count. CDR3 region: CASKGRASSETQYF. CDR3 bases: TGTGCCAGCAAGGGGAGGGCCTCGTCGGAGACCCAGTACTTC. The rearrangement links TRBV27 to TRBJ2-5; 7 bases match TRBD2. Germline V gives CDR1 MNHEY, CDR2 SMNVEV (reference sequence). This CDR3 has 14 amino acids. V shed 7 bases and J 5 bases; nucleotides not matched to a gene: 10.

The chain employs TRBV19 and TRBJ1-6; 8 nucleotides agree with TRBD1. This CDR3 spans 13 amino acids. Germline values: CDR1 LNHDA, CDR2 SQIVND (reference sequence). With V trimmed by 9 bases and J by 10 bases, 8 bases remained unmatched. In nucleotides, the CDR3 is TGTGCCAGAAATAGACAGGGGTCCTCACCCCTCCACTTT. It is translated as CARNRQGSSPLHF.

This chain joins TRBV13 and TRBJ2-1; possible D gene TRBD2, 6 bases. V was trimmed by 7 bases and J by 0 bases, leaving 10 bases between them. Germline CDR1 and CDR2: PRHDT and FYEKMQ (reference sequence). This CDR3 contains 14 residues. CDR3 protein: CASTRGSSYNEQFF. The CDR3 DNA reads TGTGCCAGCACCCGGGGGAGCTCCTACAATGAGCAGTTCTTC.

The rearrangement links TRBV9 to TRBJ1-5, with D unclear. The germline CDR1 and CDR2 sequences are SGDLS and YYNGEE. Trimming took 0 bases from V and 7 from J, leaving 11 bases between them. This CDR3 comprises 14 residues. Here the CDR3 DNA reads TGTGCCAGCAGCGTAGGTGGGGAAACCCAGCCCCAGCATTTT. The encoded protein is CASSVGGETQPQHF.

Only one count was recorded for this clone. The rearrangement links TRBV5-1 to TRBJ1-1; 8 bases agree with TRBD1. V was pared by 1 base and J by 3 bases, with 11 bases of the junction left unmatched. CDR1 SGHRS and CDR2 YFSETQ come from the germline V gene. This CDR3 has 17 amino acids. The CDR3, as DNA: TGCGCCAGCAGCTTGTTTTCCTCGACAGGGGTTGACACTGAAGCTTTCTTT. Protein sequence: CASSLFSSTGVDTEAFF. Filled out from reference TRBV5-1 and TRBJ1-1, the complete variable domain reads KAGVTQTPRYLIKTRGQQVTLSCSPISGHRSVSWYQQTPGQGLQFLFEYFSETQRNKGNFPGRFSGRQFSNSRSEMNVSTLELGDSALYLCASSLFSSTGVDTEAFFGQGTRLTVV.